Below, one T cell receptor (beta chain) is given with its context. Its antigen is as yet unknown. If patients had autoimmune disease history or systemic immunosuppression, they were excluded. This entry comes from a study of OX40 agonist ivuxolimab in advanced cancers. Study context: Allowance was made for prior anti-PD-1, anti-PD-L1 or anti-CTLA-4 therapy, and about 40% had some.

The ends were cut back, 6 bases at V and 4 bases at J, with 21 bases in the middle. Germline CDR1 is SQVTM and CDR2 is ANQGSEA. The CDR3 contains 15 residues. Sequencing was performed with immunoSEQ multiplex PCR; in TCRdb, only in-frame clones are kept and a portion is missing. The table records roughly 23,000 clones, about 88% of them present only once. Notes on the study in general: The average count of expanded clones was higher among CD8+ T cells than among CD4+.

The rearrangement joins TRBV29-1 to TRBJ2-5; TRBD2 might be the D (6 bases). This receptor was obtained from an adult with an advanced solid tumor such as melanoma, head and neck, liver or kidney cancer. The input for sequencing was CD4+ or CD8+ T cells sorted from blood, taken in a trial of the OX40 agonist ivuxolimab. CDR3 sequence: CSVSKGGPPLETQYF. The CDR3, as DNA: TGCAGCGTCTCTAAGGGAGGCCCTCCGTTAGAGACCCAGTACTTC.